This T cell receptor (beta chain) was obtained from a study of blood T cell repertoires in COVID-19. Overall study: Sites across the United States, Italy and Spain contributed samples from acute and convalescent COVID-19. PBMCs, B-cell-depleted T cells, or T cells were the source of the cDNA or gDNA that made up the material.

TCRdb's copy holds only in-frame clones and misses some; the assay was immunoSEQ multiplex PCR. The repertoire includes 200,000 to 300,000 clones, around 81% of them detected once, and around 2% sits in the top ten. V lost 0 bases and J 4 bases, leaving 11 bases between the germline ends. In germline, CDR1 is MNHEY, CDR2 SVGAGI. This CDR3 has 15 residues. Sequencing was done on a sample of peripheral blood. The chain couples TRBV6-5 to TRBJ2-3; maybe TRBD2 (7 bases). This sequence was found in a man aged 30-40 years who had recovered from COVID-19. CDR3 region: CASSYSPGGADTQYF. In nucleotides, the CDR3 is TGTGCCAGCAGTTACTCGCCGGGGGGCGCAGATACGCAGTATTTT.